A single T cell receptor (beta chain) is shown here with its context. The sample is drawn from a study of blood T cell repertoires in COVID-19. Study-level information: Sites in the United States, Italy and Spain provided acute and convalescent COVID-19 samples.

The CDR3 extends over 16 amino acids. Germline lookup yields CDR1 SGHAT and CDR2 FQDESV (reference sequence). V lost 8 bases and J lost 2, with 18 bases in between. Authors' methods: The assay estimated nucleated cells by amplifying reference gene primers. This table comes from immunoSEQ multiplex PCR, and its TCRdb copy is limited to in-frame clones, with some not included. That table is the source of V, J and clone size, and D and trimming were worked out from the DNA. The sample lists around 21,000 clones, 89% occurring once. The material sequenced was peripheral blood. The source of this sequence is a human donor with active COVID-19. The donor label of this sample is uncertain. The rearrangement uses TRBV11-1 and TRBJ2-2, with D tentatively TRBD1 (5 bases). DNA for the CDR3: TGTGCCAGCCACCCAGATGGGGCACTTAACACCGGGGAGCTGTTTTTT. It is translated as CASHPDGALNTGELFF. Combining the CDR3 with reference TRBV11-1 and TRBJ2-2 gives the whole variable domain EAEVAQSPRYKITEKSQAVAFWCDPISGHATLYWYRQILGQGPELLVQFQDESVVDDSQLPKDRFSAERLKGVDSTLKIQPAELGDSAMYLCASHPDGALNTGELFFGEGSRLTVL.